One T cell receptor (beta chain) is described in this entry. Its specificity is not known. Germline V gene sequence: CDR1 SGHRS, CDR2 YFSETQ. V was cut by 4 bases and J by 1 base, with 9 bases left in between. The CDR3 length is 13 residues. The data derive from a study of neurological immune-mediated disorders. One entry per CDR3 protein results from TCRdb running MiXCR on the 5' RACE reads. The table has around 15,000 distinct CDR3 sequences, 8.5% to 10% seen once; the top ten hold about 40%. Healthy controls comprised blood bank volunteers in Maryland, USA. The T cells used for sorted libraries numbered 750,000 to 1,000,000, either CD4+ or CD8+. Findings and caveats of the study: The level of TCR clonal expansion was highest in patients with HTLV-1-associated myelopathy and lowest in multiple sclerosis, where it fell below the level seen in healthy controls.

The sequencing sample was made of CD8+ T cells from blood. The chain recombines TRBV5-1 with TRBJ2-7, with no clear D. The receptor's source is a man aged 50 to 60 in good health. The DNA of the CDR3 is TGCGCCAGCAGCCACGGGCCTTCCTACGAGCAGTACTTC. Translated, it gives CASSHGPSYEQYF.